Sequencing of this TCR beta chain was carried out in a study of cytotoxic CD8 clonotypes in ibrutinib-treated CLL. Study results and caveats: Public clonotypes proved infrequent, and on treatment they shrank or remained steady.

The CDR3 totals 15 residues. Germline V gene lookup returns CDR1 SGHTA and CDR2 FQGNSA. The trim removed 5 bases at V and 2 bases at J, leaving 9 bases unmatched. Details on this clone: Its specificity is unknown.

Clones were sequenced by immunoSEQ multiplex PCR, and TCRdb holds only the in-frame ones, with some missing. The sample gives 200,000 or so clones, 70% of which show up once; roughly 6.4% is in the top ten. The chain joins TRBV7-2 to TRBJ2-7, with 7 bases lining up with TRBD1. This clonotype was obtained from a human donor with chronic lymphocytic leukemia. This material consisted of PBMCs, taken after 12 months of ibrutinib treatment. This CDR3 is CASSLQGRRTYEQYF. CDR3 in DNA: TGTGCCAGCAGCCTACAGGGGCGTCGTACCTACGAGCAGTACTTC.